Following are 27 T cell receptor beta chains from one sample sequenced in a study of shared clonotypes between healthy human individuals (dated by TCRdb to about 2020). Libraries were prepared through the immunoSEQ multiplex PCR assay. Sourced from immuneACCESS, this table was stored by TCRdb with only in-frame sequences that have V and J called. A share of the clones is absent; for the studies checked, an unresolved V gene accounts for under half, and the remainder has no known explanation. Within this sample are millions of clones, with 95% of them counted one time only. More than 0.1% of the sample rests with the top ten. Sequenced material: naive CD4+ T cells sorted from blood. This sample's cell subset or site label indicates: CD45RA+ positively selected. These receptors originate from a man aged 18 to 30 in good health.

The chain couples TRBV7-9 to TRBJ2-5; D may be TRBD1 (6 bases). V was clipped by 0 bases and J by 4 bases, with 15 bases between them. CDR3 length: 16 residues. The germline V gene has CDR1 SEHNR and CDR2 FQNEAQ (reference sequence). CDR3 amino acids: CASSLAWQGQGETQYF. CDR3 DNA: TGTGCCAGCAGCTTAGCGTGGCAGGGGCAGGGAGAGACCCAGTACTTC.

This chain joins TRBV6-5 and TRBJ2-7, with 8 nucleotides matching TRBD2. The V gene's germline CDR1 is MNHEY and CDR2 SVGAGI. The CDR3 is 13 residues long. V shed 7 bases, J shed 4 bases, and the junction held 6 bases outside the gene matches. The CDR3 reads CASISTSGYEQYF. CDR3 DNA: TGTGCCAGCATCTCAACTAGCGGATACGAGCAGTACTTC.

This chain uses TRBV10-3 with TRBJ1-1; no clear D gene. Per germline, CDR1 ENHRY and CDR2 SYGVKD. The CDR3 is made up of 17 amino acids. The V gene lost 1 base and the J gene lost 0 bases, with 15 bases spanning the gap. The CDR3 nucleotides read TGTGCCATCAGTGAGTATCGGAGCGGGGTAATGAACACTGAAGCTTTCTTT. Translation: CAISEYRSGVMNTEAFF.

V is TRBV28 and J is TRBJ1-5; the D gene is possibly TRBD1 (6 bases). This CDR3 is 14 amino acids long. Germline assignment: CDR1 MDHEN and CDR2 SYDVKM. With 9 bases removed from V and 0 bases from J, the gap between germline ends came to 12 bases. The DNA of the CDR3 is TGTGCCAGTGACAGGTGGAATAGCAATCAGCCCCAGCATTTT. It translates to CASDRWNSNQPQHF.

The rearrangement links TRBV5-1 to TRBJ1-1; no reliable D call. With 5 bases removed from V and 0 bases from J, the gap between germline ends came to 14 bases. Germline V gene sequence: CDR1 SGHRS, CDR2 YFSETQ. CDR3 length equals 15 residues. CDR3 loop: CASRPPVGLNTEAFF. The CDR3 DNA sequence: TGCGCCAGCAGGCCGCCCGTAGGGTTGAACACTGAAGCTTTCTTT. The whole variable domain, remainder taken from reference TRBV5-1 and TRBJ1-1, is KAGVTQTPRYLIKTRGQQVTLSCSPISGHRSVSWYQQTPGQGLQFLFEYFSETQRNKGNFPGRFSGRQFSNSRSEMNVSTLELGDSALYLCASRPPVGLNTEAFFGQGTRLTVV.

This chain links TRBV5-1 with TRBJ2-3; TRBD1 or TRBD2 may be the D gene (6 bases each). The germline CDR1 and CDR2 sequences are SGHRS and YFSETQ. With 5 bases removed from V and 1 base from J, the gap between germline ends came to 8 bases. The CDR3 has 13 residues. In DNA form, the CDR3 reads TGCGCCAGCAGAGGGGGGCGCACAGATACGCAGTATTTT. Translated, it gives CASRGGRTDTQYF.

Only one count was recorded for this clone. At one boundary the junction diverges from the germline segment, which might be a read error. The chain joins TRBV7-7 to TRBJ2-3, with D hard to call. CDR3 length: 15 amino acids. The germline V gene encodes CDR1 SSHAT and CDR2 FNYEAQ (reference sequence). CDR3 coding DNA: TGTGCTAGCAGCCGGAACCCCCTTGGGGCAGATACGCAGTATTTT. Residues: CASSRNPLGADTQYF.

The V and J genes are TRBV5-5 and TRBJ1-6; D unresolved. With 0 bases removed from V and 2 bases from J, the gap between germline ends came to 12 bases. From germline, CDR1 is SGHKS and CDR2 YYEKEE (reference sequence). The CDR3 is 17 residues long. The CDR3 DNA sequence: TGTGCCAGCAGCTTGGCGCCCGACGGCGCCTATAATTCACCCCTCCACTTT. It codes for CASSLAPDGAYNSPLHF.

The chain has TRBV19 and TRBJ1-2; 9 bases are a match to TRBD1. Germline V gene sequence: CDR1 LNHDA, CDR2 SQIVND (reference sequence). After removal of 3 bases from V and 8 bases from J, the junction contained 19 bases not matched to a gene. The CDR3 covers 18 residues. CDR3 DNA: TGTGCCAGTAGTATCGTCCCGGGACAGGGAAAGTTTCTTAGCGGCTACACCTTC. The encoded protein is CASSIVPGQGKFLSGYTF.

The chain links TRBV23-1 to TRBJ1-6, with 7 bases matching TRBD1. TRBV23-1 is labeled an ORF, and its function is uncertain. This CDR3 contains 17 residues. J lost 4 bases, V lost 4 bases, and 10 bases had no gene match. DNA of the CDR3: TGCGCCAGCAGTCGCTTTGCAGGGGGTTCTTATAATTCACCCCTCCACTTT. This translates into CASSRFAGGSYNSPLHF.

The genes are TRBV2 and TRBJ2-5; D assignment may be TRBD1 or TRBD2 (6 bases each). Germline CDR1 is SNHLY and CDR2 is FYNNEI. This CDR3 is 12 amino acids long. V was cut by 7 bases and J by 4 bases, with 10 bases left in between. The CDR3 loop reads CASNEGGETQYF. Here the CDR3 DNA reads TGTGCCAGCAACGAGGGGGGAGAGACCCAGTACTTC. The full variable domain, completed using reference TRBV2 and TRBJ2-5, is EPEVTQTPSHQVTQMGQEVILRCVPISNHLYFYWYRQILGQKVEFLVSFYNNEISEKSEIFDDQFSVERPDGSNFTLKIRSTKLEDSAMYFCASNEGGETQYFGPGTRLLVL.

V and J are TRBV5-1 and TRBJ2-7; D is uncertain. V shed 4 bases and J shed 0 bases, with 11 bases lying between them. Looked up from germline, CDR1 is SGHRS and CDR2 is YFSETQ. The CDR3 spans 14 residues. This CDR3 reads CASSPTASSYEQYF. The CDR3 bases are TGCGCCAGCAGCCCCACCGCATCCTCCTACGAGCAGTACTTC.

This rearrangement joins TRBV28 to TRBJ1-4; D might be TRBD1 (6 bases). The CDR3 consists of 14 residues. CDR1 and CDR2 from the germline V gene are MDHEN and SYDVKM. Trimming stripped 7 bases from V and 8 bases from J, with 17 bases between. CDR3: CASNGGAPEEKLFF. Written as DNA, the CDR3 is TGTGCCAGCAACGGGGGCGCCCCAGAAGAAAAACTGTTTTTT.

The rearrangement joins TRBV2 to TRBJ2-7; TRBD1 aligns across 9 bases. This CDR3 spans 15 amino acids. Germline V CDR1 and CDR2: SNHLY, FYNNEI. Trimming at V came to 5 bases and at J to 1 base, leaving 6 bases not matched to a gene. The CDR3 here is CASSRTGTGSYEQYF. CDR3 in DNA: TGTGCCAGCAGTAGAACCGGGACAGGGTCCTACGAGCAGTACTTC.

The V and J genes are TRBV5-4 and TRBJ1-1; 9 positions agree with TRBD1. The CDR3 is made up of 16 amino acids. Germline CDR1 reads SGHNT; CDR2 reads YYREEE (reference sequence). V shed 3 bases, J shed 4 bases, and the junction held 10 bases outside the gene matches. CDR3 region: CASSSRTGEGGTEAFF. The CDR3 DNA sequence: TGTGCCAGCAGCTCGAGGACAGGGGAAGGGGGCACTGAAGCTTTCTTT.

The chain couples TRBV5-4 to TRBJ1-1, with 9 nucleotides matching TRBD1. The CDR3 is 15 amino acids. Per germline, CDR1 SGHNT and CDR2 YYREEE (reference sequence). The trim removed 4 bases at V and 6 bases at J, leaving 10 bases unmatched. The CDR3 sequence: CASSPGQGMVAEAFF. CDR3 sequence (DNA): TGTGCCAGCAGCCCTGGACAGGGGATGGTAGCTGAAGCTTTCTTT.

The rearrangement joins TRBV6-6 to TRBJ1-3, with TRBD1 as a possible D gene (6 bases). Germline-derived CDR1 and CDR2 are MNHNY and SVGAGI (reference sequence). The CDR3 runs to 16 residues. With 2 bases removed from V and 1 base from J, the gap between germline ends came to 12 bases. The DNA for the CDR3 is TGTGCCAGCAGTTACACAGGGAAGAGGTCTGGAAACACCATATATTTT. Its translation is CASSYTGKRSGNTIYF.

The chain has TRBV2 and TRBJ2-1; 13 bases are shared with TRBD2. Germline CDR1 and CDR2: SNHLY and FYNNEI. V dropped 6 bases and J dropped 4; count of bases not matched to a gene: 3. This CDR3 comprises 15 residues. CDR3 in DNA: TGTGCCAGCAGCCCGACTAGCGGGAGGTACAATGAGCAGTTCTTC. It codes for CASSPTSGRYNEQFF. Looking up the rest from reference TRBV2 and TRBJ2-1 gives the full variable domain: EPEVTQTPSHQVTQMGQEVILRCVPISNHLYFYWYRQILGQKVEFLVSFYNNEISEKSEIFDDQFSVERPDGSNFTLKIRSTKLEDSAMYFCASSPTSGRYNEQFFGPGTRLTVL.

The V and J genes are TRBV11-2 and TRBJ1-3, with D unclear. This CDR3 spans 16 amino acids. Germline V gene data show CDR1 as SGHAT and CDR2 as FQNNGV. V was cut by 4 bases and J by 0 bases, with 13 bases left in between. The CDR3 loop reads CASSSILGASGNTIYF. The DNA for the CDR3 is TGTGCCAGCAGCTCCATCCTCGGAGCCTCTGGAAACACCATATATTTT.

The chain employs TRBV6-4 and TRBJ1-2, with 9 nucleotides matching TRBD1. V was clipped by 3 bases and J by 8 bases; unmatched bases: 4. Per the germline V gene, CDR1 is MRHNA and CDR2 is SNTAGT. The CDR3 is made up of 13 amino acids. The CDR3 is CASSEGTGYGYTF. CDR3 bases: TGTGCCAGCAGTGAAGGGACAGGGTACGGCTACACCTTC.

The chain has TRBV10-3 and TRBJ2-5; TRBD1 might be the D (6 bases). The CDR3 totals 13 residues. V gave up 2 bases and J gave up 4 bases, with 8 bases separating them. Germline values: CDR1 ENHRY, CDR2 SYGVKD. CDR3 region: CAISEVGGETQYF. The CDR3 DNA reads TGTGCCATCAGTGAGGTAGGGGGAGAGACCCAGTACTTC.

V gene TRBV6-5 combines with J gene TRBJ2-2; D may correspond to TRBD1 or TRBD2 (5 bases each). Trimming shortened V by 2 bases and J by 6 bases, and 13 bases separated the two germline ends. The CDR3 runs 15 residues. CDR1 and CDR2 from the germline V gene are MNHEY and SVGAGI. The CDR3 bases are TGTGCCAGCAGTTACCAGGGACGCCTCCCCGGGGAGCTGTTTTTT. The encoded protein is CASSYQGRLPGELFF.

The J gene is TRBJ2-7, the V gene TRBV4-3, with unresolved D. Trimming removed 0 bases at V and 1 base at J, with 16 bases between. The CDR3 sequence is 17 residues long. Germline V gives CDR1 LGHNA, CDR2 YSLEER. CDR3 sequence: CASSQEAGRLTSYEQYF. The CDR3 nucleotides read TGCGCCAGCAGCCAAGAGGCTGGCAGGCTCACTTCCTACGAGCAGTACTTC.

The V call is TRBV5-4, the J call TRBJ1-2; 7 nucleotides line up with TRBD1. The CDR3 totals 15 residues. Germline V lookup: CDR1 SGHNT, CDR2 YYREEE (reference sequence). Losses at the gene ends were 1 base for V and 1 base for J; bases not matched to a gene: 4. CDR3 sequence (DNA): TGTGCCAGCAGCTTGCGCACAGGGGATAACTATGGCTACACCTTC. It is translated as CASSLRTGDNYGYTF.

The DNA for the CDR3 is TGTGCCACCAGCAGGGGGACAGCTCCCTCTGGGGCCAACGTCCTGACTTTC. Protein product: CATSRGTAPSGANVLTF. The V and J genes are TRBV15 and TRBJ2-6; TRBD1 agrees at 7 bases. The CDR3 covers 17 residues. V trimming: 3 bases; J trimming: 0 bases; junction bases outside the gene matches: 5. CDR1 is LNHNV and CDR2 is YYDKDF in the germline V gene (reference sequence).

The gene calls are TRBV27 and TRBJ2-3; D not resolved. The V and J ends lost 8 bases and 2 bases respectively, with 14 bases between them. The CDR3 runs 14 residues. Germline lookup yields CDR1 MNHEY and CDR2 SMNVEV (reference sequence). This chain's CDR3 is CASERVPYTDTQYF. CDR3 nucleotides: TGTGCCAGCGAAAGGGTTCCGTACACAGATACGCAGTATTTT.

The chain links TRBV29-1 to TRBJ2-7; tentative D call: TRBD2 (5 bases). CDR1 is SQVTM, CDR2 ANQGSEA, per germline. V lost 0 bases, J lost 4 bases, and 13 bases lay in between. CDR3 length: 14 residues. CDR3 nucleotides: TGCAGCGTTGAAGAGGGAGCTGGGTCTTACGAGCAGTACTTC. Translated, it gives CSVEEGAGSYEQYF.